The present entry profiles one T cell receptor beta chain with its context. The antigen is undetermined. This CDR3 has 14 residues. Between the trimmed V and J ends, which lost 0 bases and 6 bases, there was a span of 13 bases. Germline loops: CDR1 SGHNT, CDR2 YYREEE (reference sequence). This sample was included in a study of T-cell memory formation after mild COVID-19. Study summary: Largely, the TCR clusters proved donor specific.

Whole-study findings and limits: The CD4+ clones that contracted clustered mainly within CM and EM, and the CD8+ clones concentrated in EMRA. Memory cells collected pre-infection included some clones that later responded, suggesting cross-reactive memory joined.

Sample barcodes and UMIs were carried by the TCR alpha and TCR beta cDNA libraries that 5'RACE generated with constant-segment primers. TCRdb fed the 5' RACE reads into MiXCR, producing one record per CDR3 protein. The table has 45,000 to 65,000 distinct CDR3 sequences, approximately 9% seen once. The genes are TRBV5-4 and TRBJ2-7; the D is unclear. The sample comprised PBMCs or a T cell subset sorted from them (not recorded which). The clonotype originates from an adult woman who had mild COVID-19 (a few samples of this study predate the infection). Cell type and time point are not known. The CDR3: CASSLERQSREQYF. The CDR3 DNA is TGTGCCAGCAGCTTGGAACGTCAGAGTCGCGAGCAGTACTTC.